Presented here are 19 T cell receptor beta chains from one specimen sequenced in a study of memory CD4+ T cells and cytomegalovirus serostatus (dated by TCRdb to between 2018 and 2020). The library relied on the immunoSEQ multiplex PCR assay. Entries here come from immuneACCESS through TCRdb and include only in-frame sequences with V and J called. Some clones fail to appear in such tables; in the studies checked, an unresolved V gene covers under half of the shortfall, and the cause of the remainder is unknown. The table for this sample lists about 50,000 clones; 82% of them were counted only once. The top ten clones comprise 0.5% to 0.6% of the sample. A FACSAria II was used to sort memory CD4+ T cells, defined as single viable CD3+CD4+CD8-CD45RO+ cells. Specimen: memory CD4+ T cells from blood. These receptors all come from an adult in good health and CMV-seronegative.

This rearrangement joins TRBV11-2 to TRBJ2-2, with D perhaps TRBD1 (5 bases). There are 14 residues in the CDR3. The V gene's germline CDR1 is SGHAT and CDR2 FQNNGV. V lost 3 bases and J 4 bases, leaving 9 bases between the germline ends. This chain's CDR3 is CASSFRGGTGELFF. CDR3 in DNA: TGTGCCAGCAGCTTTAGGGGTGGCACCGGGGAGCTGTTTTTT.

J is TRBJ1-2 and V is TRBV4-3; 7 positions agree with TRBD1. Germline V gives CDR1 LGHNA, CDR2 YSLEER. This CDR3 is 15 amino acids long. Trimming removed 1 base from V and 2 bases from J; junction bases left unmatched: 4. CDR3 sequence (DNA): TGCGCCAGCAGCCAAGGGGACAGTCGGAACTATGGCTACACCTTC. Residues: CASSQGDSRNYGYTF.

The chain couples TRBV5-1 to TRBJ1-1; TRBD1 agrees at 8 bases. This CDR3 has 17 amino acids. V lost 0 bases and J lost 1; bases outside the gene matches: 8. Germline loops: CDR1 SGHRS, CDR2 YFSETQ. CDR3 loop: CASSLAPHGQGNTEAFF. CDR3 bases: TGCGCCAGCAGCTTGGCACCACACGGACAGGGGAACACTGAAGCTTTCTTT.

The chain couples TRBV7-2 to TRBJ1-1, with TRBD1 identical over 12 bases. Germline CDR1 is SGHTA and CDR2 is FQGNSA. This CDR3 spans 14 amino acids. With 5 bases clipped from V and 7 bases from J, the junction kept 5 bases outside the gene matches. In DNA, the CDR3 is TGTGCCAGCAGCCGGGACAGGGGGCGTGGTGAAGCTTTCTTT. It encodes CASSRDRGRGEAFF. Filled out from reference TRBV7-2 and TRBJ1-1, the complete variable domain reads GAGVSQSPSNKVTEKGKDVELRCDPISGHTALYWYRQSLGQGLEFLIYFQGNSAPDKSGLPSDRFSAERTGGSVSTLTIQRTQQEDSAVYLCASSRDRGRGEAFFGQGTRLTVV.

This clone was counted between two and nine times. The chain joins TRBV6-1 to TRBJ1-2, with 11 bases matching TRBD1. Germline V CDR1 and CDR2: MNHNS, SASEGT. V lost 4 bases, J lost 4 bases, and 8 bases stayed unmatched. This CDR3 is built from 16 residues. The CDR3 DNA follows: TGTGCCAGCAGTGCAACCCGGACAGGGGGCTTCTATGGCTACACCTTC. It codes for CASSATRTGGFYGYTF.

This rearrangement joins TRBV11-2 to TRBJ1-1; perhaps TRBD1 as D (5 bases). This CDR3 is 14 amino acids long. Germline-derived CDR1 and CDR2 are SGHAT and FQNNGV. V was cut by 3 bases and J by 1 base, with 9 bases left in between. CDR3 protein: CASSFVQGNTEAFF. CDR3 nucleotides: TGTGCCAGCAGCTTTGTGCAGGGGAACACTGAAGCTTTCTTT.

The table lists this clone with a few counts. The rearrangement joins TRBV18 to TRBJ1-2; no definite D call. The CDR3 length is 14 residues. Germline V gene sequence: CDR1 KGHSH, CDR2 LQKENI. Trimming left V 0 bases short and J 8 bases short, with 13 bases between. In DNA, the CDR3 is TGTGCCAGCTCACCACCGTCAACGTTTTGGGGCTACACCTTC. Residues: CASSPPSTFWGYTF.

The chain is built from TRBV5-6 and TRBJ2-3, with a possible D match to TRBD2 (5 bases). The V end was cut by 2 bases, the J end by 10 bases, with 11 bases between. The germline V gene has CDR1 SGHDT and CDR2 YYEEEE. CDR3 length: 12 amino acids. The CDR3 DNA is TGTGCCAGCAGCTTAATGGGAGTATCGCAGTATTTT. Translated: CASSLMGVSQYF.

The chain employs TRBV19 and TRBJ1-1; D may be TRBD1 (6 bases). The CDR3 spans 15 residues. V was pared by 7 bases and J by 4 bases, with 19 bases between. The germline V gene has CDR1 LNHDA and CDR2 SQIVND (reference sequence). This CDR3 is CASTGTSAVGTEAFF. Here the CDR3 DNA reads TGTGCCAGTACTGGGACAAGTGCCGTGGGCACTGAAGCTTTCTTT.

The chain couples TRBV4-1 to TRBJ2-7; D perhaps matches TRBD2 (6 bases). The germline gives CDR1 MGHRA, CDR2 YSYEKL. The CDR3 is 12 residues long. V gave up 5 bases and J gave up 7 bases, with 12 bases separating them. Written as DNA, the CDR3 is TGCGCCAGCAGCGCTACTAGCTGGGAGCAGTACTTC. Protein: CASSATSWEQYF.

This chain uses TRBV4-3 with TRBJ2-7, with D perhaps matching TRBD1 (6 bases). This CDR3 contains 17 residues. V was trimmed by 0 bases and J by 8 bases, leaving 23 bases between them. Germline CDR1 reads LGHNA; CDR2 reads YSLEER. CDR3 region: CASSQEARGRSATKQYF. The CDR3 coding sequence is TGCGCCAGCAGCCAAGAAGCCAGGGGCAGGTCGGCTACGAAGCAGTACTTC.

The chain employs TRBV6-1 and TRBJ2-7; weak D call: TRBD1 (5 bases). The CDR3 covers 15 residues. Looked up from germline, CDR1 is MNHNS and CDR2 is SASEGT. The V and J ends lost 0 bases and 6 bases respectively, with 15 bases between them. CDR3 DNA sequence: TGTGCCAGCAGTGAAGCCAGGACAATCGTCGTCGAGCAGTACTTC. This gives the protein CASSEARTIVVEQYF.

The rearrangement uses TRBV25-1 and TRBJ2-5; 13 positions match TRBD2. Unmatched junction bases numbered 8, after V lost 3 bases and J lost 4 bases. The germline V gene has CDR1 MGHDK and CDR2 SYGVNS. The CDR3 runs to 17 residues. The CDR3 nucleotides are TGTGCCAGCAGTGAGTTAACTAGCGGGGGGGTCGGAGAGACCCAGTACTTC. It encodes CASSELTSGGVGETQYF.

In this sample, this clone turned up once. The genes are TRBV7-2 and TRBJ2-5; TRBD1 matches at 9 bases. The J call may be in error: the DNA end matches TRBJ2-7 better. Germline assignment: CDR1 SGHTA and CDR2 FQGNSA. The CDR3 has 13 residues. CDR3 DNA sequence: TGTGCCACCGGCAGGGGGACAGGGAGCGAGCAGTACTTC. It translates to CATGRGTGSEQYF.

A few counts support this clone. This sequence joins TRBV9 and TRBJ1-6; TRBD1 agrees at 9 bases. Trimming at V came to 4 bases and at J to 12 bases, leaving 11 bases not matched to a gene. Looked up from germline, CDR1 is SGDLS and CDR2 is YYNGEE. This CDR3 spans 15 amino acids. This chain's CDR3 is CASSPMGGQGLPLHF. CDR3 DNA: TGTGCCAGCAGCCCCATGGGGGGACAGGGTTTACCCCTCCACTTT.

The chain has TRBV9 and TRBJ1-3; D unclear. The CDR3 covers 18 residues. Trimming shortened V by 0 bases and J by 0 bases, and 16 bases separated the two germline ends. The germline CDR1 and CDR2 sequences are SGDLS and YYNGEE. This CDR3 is CASSVGVFSRLSGNTIYF. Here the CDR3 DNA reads TGTGCCAGCAGCGTAGGAGTTTTTAGTAGGCTCTCTGGAAACACCATATATTTT.

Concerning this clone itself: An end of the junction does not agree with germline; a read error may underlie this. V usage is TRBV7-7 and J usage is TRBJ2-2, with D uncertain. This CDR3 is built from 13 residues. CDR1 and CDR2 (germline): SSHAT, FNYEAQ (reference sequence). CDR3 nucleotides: TGTGCTAGCAGCTTAGGTCTTTACGGGGAGCTGTTTTTT. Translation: CASSLGLYGELFF.

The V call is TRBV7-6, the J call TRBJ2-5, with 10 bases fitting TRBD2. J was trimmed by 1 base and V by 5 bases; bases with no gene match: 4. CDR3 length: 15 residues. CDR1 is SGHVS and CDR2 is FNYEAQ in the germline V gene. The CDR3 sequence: CASSTRTSGQETQYF. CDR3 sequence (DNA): TGTGCCAGCAGCACCCGGACTAGCGGCCAAGAGACCCAGTACTTC. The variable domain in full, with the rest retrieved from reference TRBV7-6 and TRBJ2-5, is GAGVSQSPRYKVTKRGQDVALRCDPISGHVSLYWYRQALGQGPEFLTYFNYEAQQDKSGLPNDRFSAERPEGSISTLTIQRTEQRDSAMYRCASSTRTSGQETQYFGPGTRLLVL.

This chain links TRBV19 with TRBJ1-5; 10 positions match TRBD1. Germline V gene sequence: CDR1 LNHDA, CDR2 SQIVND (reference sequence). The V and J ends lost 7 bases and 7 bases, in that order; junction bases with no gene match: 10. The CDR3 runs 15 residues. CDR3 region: CASTIRGTGEQPQHF. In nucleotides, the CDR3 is TGTGCCAGTACCATCCGGGGGACAGGGGAACAGCCCCAGCATTTT.